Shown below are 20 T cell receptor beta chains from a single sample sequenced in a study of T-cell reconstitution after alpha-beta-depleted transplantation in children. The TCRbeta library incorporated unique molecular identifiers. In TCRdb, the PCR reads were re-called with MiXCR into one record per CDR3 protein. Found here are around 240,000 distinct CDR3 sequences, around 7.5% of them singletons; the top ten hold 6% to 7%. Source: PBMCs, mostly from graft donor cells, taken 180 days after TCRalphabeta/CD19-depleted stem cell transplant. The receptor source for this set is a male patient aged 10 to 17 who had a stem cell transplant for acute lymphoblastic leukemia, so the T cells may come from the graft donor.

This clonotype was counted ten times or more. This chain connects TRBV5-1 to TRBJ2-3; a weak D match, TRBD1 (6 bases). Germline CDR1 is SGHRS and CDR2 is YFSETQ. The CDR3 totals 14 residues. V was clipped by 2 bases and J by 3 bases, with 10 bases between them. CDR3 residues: CASSFHRATDTQYF. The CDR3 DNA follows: TGCGCCAGCAGCTTTCACAGGGCGACAGATACGCAGTATTTT.

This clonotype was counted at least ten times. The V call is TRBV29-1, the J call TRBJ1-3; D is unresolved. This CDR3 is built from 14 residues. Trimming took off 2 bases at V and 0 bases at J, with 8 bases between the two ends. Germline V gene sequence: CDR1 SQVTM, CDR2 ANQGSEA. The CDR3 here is CSVETGYSGNTIYF. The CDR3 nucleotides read TGCAGCGTTGAAACGGGTTACTCTGGAAACACCATATATTTT.

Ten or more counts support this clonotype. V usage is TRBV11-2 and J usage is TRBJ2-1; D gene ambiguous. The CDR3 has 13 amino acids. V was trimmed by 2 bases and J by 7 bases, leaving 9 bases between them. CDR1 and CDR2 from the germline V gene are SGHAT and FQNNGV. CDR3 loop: CASSLRWRNEQFF. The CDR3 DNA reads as TGTGCCAGCAGCTTAAGGTGGCGGAATGAGCAGTTCTTC.

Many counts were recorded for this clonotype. The CDR3 DNA sequence: TGTGCCAGCAGTTTATCCGGGACATACTCCTACGAGCAGTACTTC. It is translated as CASSLSGTYSYEQYF. This rearrangement joins TRBV28 to TRBJ2-7, with a possible D match to TRBD1 (6 bases). Trimming cost V 1 base and J 0 bases, with 10 bases left between them. This CDR3 contains 15 residues. Germline V CDR1 and CDR2: MDHEN, SYDVKM.

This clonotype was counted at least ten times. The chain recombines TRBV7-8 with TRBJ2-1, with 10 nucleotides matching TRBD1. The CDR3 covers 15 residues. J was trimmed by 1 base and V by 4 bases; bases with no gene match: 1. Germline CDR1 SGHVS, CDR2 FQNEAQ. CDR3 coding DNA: TGTGCCAGCAGCTCGGACAGGGGGTCCTACAATGAGCAGTTCTTC. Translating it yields CASSSDRGSYNEQFF.

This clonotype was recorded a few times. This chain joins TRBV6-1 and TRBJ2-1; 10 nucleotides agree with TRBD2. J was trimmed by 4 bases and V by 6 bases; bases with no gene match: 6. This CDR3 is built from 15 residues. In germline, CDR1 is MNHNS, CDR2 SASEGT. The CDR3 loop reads CASRVLAGAYNEQFF. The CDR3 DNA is TGTGCCAGCAGAGTTCTAGCGGGGGCTTACAATGAGCAGTTCTTC.

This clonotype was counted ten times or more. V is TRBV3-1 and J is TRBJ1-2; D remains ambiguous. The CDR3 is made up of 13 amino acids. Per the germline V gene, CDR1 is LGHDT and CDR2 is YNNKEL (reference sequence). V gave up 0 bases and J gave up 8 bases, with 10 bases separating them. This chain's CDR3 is CASSQDFRLGYTF. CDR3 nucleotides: TGTGCCAGCAGCCAAGACTTTCGGCTAGGCTACACCTTC.

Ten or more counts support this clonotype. CDR3 in amino acids: CASSTSGTGNEKLFF. CDR3 DNA sequence: TGTGCCAGCAGTACGTCCGGGACAGGGAATGAAAAACTGTTTTTT. The chain couples TRBV28 to TRBJ1-4; 9 bases are shared with TRBD1. From germline, CDR1 is MDHEN and CDR2 SYDVKM. The CDR3 runs to 15 residues. V lost 5 bases and J lost 5; bases outside the gene matches: 6. Filled out from reference TRBV28 and TRBJ1-4, the complete variable domain reads DVKVTQSSRYLVKRTGEKVFLECVQDMDHENMFWYRQDPGLGLRLIYFSYDVKMKEKGDIPEGYSVSREKKERFSLILESASTNQTSMYLCASSTSGTGNEKLFFGSGTQLSVL.

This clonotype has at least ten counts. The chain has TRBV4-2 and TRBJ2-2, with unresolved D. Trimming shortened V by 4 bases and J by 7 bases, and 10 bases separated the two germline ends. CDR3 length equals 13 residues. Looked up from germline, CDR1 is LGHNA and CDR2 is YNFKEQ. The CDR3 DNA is TGTGCCAGCAGCCTGGTTCTGAACGGGGAGCTGTTTTTT. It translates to CASSLVLNGELFF.

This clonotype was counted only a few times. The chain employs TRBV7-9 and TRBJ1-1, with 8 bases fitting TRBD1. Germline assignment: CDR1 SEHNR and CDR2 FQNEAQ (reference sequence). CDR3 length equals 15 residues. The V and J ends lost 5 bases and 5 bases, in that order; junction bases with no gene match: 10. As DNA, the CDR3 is TGTGCCAGCAGCCTACGACAGGGGAAGGAGACTGAAGCTTTCTTT. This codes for CASSLRQGKETEAFF. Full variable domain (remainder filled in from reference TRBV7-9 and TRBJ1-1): DTGVSQNPRHKITKRGQNVTFRCDPISEHNRLYWYRQTLGQGPEFLTYFQNEAQLEKSRLLSDRFSAERPKGSFSTLEIQRTEQGDSAMYLCASSLRQGKETEAFFGQGTRLTVV.

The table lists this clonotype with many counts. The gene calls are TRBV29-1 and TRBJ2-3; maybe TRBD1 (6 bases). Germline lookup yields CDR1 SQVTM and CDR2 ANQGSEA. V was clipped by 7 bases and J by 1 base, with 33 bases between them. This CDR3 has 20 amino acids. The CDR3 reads CSALSPGHTAGPPRTDTQYF. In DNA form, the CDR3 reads TGCAGCGCCTTAAGTCCGGGACACACAGCAGGTCCGCCCCGCACAGATACGCAGTATTTT.

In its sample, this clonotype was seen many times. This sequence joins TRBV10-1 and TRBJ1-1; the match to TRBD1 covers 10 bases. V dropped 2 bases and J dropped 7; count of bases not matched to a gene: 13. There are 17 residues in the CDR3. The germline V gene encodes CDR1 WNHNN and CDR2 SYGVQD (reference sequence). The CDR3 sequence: CASSEDRGHNSPYEAFF. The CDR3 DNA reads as TGCGCCAGCAGTGAGGACAGGGGGCATAACAGCCCCTATGAAGCTTTCTTT.

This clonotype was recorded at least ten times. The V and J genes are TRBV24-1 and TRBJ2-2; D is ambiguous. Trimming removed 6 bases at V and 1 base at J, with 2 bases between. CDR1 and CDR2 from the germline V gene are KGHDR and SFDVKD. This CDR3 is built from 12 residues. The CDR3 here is CATSLNTGELFF. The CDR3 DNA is TGTGCCACCAGTCTGAACACCGGGGAGCTGTTTTTT.

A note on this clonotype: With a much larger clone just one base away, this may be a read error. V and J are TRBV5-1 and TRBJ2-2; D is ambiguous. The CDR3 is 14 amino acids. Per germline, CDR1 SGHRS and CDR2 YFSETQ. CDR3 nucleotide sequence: TGCGACAGCAGCGAAAGACCTGACTCCGGGGAGCTGTTTTTT. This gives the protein CDSSERPDSGELFF.

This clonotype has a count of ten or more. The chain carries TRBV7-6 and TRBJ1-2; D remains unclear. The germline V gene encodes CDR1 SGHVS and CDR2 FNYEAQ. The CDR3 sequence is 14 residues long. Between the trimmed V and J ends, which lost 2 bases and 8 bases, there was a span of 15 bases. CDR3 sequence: CASSLIPLSGGYTF. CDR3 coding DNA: TGTGCCAGCAGCTTAATCCCCCTAAGTGGGGGCTACACCTTC.

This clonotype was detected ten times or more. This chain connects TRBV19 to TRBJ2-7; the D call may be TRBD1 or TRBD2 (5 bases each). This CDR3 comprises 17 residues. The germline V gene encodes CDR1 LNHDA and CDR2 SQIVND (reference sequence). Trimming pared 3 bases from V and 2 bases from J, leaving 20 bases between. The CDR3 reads CASSISSGAIRTYEQYF. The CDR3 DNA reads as TGTGCCAGTAGTATTTCCTCCGGGGCCATACGAACCTACGAGCAGTACTTC.

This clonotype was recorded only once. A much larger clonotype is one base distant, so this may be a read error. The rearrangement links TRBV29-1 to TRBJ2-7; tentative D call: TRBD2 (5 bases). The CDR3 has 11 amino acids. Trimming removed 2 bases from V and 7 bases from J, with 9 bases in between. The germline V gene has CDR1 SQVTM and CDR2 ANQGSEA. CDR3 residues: CSVESPGEQYF. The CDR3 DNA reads TGCAGCGTTGAATCACCGGGGGAGCAGTACTTC.

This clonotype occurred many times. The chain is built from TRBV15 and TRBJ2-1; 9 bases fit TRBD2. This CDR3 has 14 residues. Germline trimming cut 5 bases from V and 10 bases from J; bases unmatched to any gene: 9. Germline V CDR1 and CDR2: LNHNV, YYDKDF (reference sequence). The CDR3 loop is CATSWGLARPEQFF. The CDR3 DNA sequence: TGTGCCACCAGCTGGGGACTAGCTCGACCAGAGCAGTTCTTC.

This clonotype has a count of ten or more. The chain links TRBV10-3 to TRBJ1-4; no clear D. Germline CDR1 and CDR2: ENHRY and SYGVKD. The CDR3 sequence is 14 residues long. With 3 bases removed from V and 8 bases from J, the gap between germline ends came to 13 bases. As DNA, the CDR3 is TGTGCCATCAGTGAAGAGGGTGCGGGGGAAAAACTGTTTTTT. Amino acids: CAISEEGAGEKLFF.

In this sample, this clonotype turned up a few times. CDR3: CASRDLISNSPLHF. CDR3 sequence (DNA): TGTGCCAGCAGGGACCTCATTAGTAATTCACCCCTCCACTTT. V and J are TRBV12-3 or TRBV12-4 and TRBJ1-6; D uncertain. Trimming left V 6 bases short and J 6 bases short, with 12 bases between. This CDR3 is 14 amino acids long.